The text below deals with one TCR beta chain. Antigen unknown. Sequenced with the Oncomine TCR Beta short-read assay was DNA taken from cultured CD4+ T cells. The source of extracted genomic DNA was cultured CD4+ T cells. TCRdb re-called the PCR reads through MiXCR, storing one row per CDR3 protein. This table has more than 4,500 distinct CDR3 sequences, 40% to 45% appearing once. The sample originates from a study of vaccination and CD4 T cells after COVID-19. Study context: Participants, all vaccine recipients, received two doses of either BNT162b2 or mRNA-1273. Controls used CEFX viral epitopes (positive), HIV-1 Nef peptides (negative), or no peptide.

Treatment meaning: approximately nine-day PBMC culture with coronavirus spike peptide pools or control peptides (ViraFEST assay). Following expansion of antigen-specific T cells with peptide pools, ViraFEST then sequenced TCRs. CDR3 length: 14 amino acids. The germline CDR1 and CDR2 sequences are SGHNT and YENEEA. V was clipped by 1 base and J by 3 bases; unmatched bases: 1. This chain connects TRBV11-3 to TRBJ1-1; 8 bases agree with TRBD1. This receptor was obtained from a human donor who had recovered from COVID-19. Sequencing input: CD4+ T cells from blood, cultured in vitro. The CDR3, as DNA: TGTGCCAGCAGCTTAGCAGGGGGCGACACTGAAGCTTTCTTT. Protein sequence: CASSLAGGDTEAFF.